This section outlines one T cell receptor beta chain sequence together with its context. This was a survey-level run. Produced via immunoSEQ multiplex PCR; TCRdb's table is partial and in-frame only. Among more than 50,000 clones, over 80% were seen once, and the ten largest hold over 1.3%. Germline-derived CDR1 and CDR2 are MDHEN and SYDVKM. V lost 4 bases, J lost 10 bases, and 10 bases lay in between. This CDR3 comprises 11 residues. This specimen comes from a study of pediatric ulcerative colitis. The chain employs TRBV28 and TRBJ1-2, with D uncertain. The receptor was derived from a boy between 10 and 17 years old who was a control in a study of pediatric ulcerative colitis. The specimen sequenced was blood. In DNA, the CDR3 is TGTGCCAGCAGTTCCCGCCCCTTCTACACCTTC. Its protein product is CASSSRPFYTF.